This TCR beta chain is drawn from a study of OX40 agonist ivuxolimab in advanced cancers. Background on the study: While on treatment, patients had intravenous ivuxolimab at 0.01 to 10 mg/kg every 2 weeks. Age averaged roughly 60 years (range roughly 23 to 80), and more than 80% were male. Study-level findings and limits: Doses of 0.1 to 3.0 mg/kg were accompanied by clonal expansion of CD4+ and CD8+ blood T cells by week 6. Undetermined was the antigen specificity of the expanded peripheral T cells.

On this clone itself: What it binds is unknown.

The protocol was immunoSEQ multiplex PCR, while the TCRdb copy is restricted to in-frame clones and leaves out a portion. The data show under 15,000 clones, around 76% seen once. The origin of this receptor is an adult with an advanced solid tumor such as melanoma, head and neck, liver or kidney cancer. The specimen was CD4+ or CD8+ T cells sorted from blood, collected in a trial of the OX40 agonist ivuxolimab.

CDR3 loop: CASSEFFRPNTEAFF. In nucleotides, the CDR3 is TGTGCCAGCAGTGAATTTTTCAGACCGAACACTGAAGCTTTCTTT. The J gene is TRBJ1-1, the V gene TRBV2; D unclear. Germline CDR1 SNHLY, CDR2 FYNNEI. With 2 bases removed from V and 1 base from J, the gap between germline ends came to 11 bases. CDR3 size: 15 residues.